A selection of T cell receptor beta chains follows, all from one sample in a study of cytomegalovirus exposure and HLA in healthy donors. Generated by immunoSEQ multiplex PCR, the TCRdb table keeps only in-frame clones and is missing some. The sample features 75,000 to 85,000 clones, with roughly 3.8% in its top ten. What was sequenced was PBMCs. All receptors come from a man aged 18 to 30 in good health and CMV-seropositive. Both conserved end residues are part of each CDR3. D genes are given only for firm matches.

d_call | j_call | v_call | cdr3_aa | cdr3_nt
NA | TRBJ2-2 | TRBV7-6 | CASSLVAGSTGELFF | TGTGCCAGCAGCTTAGTTGCGGGATCTACCGGGGAGCTGTTTTTT
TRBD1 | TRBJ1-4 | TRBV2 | CASSDRGALELFF | TGTGCCAGCAGTGACAGGGGGGCCTTGGAACTGTTTTTT
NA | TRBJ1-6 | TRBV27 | CASSPGRNNSPLHF | TGTGCCAGCAGTCCGGGTCGTAATAATTCACCCCTCCACTTT
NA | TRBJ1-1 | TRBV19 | CASSTPGGSTFTEAFF | TGTGCCAGTAGCACACCGGGAGGGTCGACTTTCACTGAAGCTTTCTTT
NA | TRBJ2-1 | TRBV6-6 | CASSSWTDDNEQFF | TGTGCCAGCAGTTCCTGGACTGATGACAATGAGCAGTTCTTC
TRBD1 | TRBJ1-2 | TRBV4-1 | CASSQNPGQGNYGYTF | TGCGCCAGCAGCCAGAATCCGGGACAGGGCAACTATGGCTACACCTTC
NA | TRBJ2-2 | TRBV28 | CASSPDGINTGELFF | TGTGCCAGCAGCCCCGACGGGATAAACACCGGGGAGCTGTTTTTT
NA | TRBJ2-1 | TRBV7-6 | CASSPSRGITYNEQFF | TGTGCCAGCAGCCCATCCCGGGGAATCACCTACAATGAGCAGTTCTTC
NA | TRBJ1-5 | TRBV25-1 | CASSEGTHQPQHF | TGTGCCAGCAGTGAGGGGACACATCAGCCCCAGCATTTT
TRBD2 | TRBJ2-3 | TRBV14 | CASSPSGGAELDTQYF | TGTGCCAGCAGCCCCTCGGGGGGGGCTGAATTGGATACGCAGTATTTT
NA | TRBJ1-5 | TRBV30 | CAWSVQGNQPQHF | TGTGCCTGGAGTGTACAGGGTAATCAGCCCCAGCATTTC
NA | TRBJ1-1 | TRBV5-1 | CASSLLGMRDTEAFF | TGCGCCAGCAGCTTGCTAGGAATGAGGGATACTGAAGCTTTCTTT
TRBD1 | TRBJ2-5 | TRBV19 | CASSGQGNQETQYF | TGTGCCAGTTCGGGACAGGGTAATCAAGAGACCCAGTACTTC
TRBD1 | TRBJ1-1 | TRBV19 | CASSRGTALNTEAFF | TGTGCCAGTAGTAGGGGGACAGCTCTGAACACTGAAGCTTTCTTT
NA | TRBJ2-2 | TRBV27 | CASSTPYDLNTGELFF | TGTGCCAGCAGTACCCCCTACGACTTGAACACCGGGGAGCTGTTTTTT
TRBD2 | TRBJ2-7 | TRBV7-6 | CASSLEPAGVVYEQYF | TGTGCCAGCAGCTTAGAACCAGCGGGAGTCGTCTACGAGCAGTACTTC
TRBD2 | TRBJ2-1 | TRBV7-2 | CASSEAGVPYNEQFF | TGTGCCAGCAGCGAAGCGGGAGTCCCCTACAATGAGCAGTTCTTC
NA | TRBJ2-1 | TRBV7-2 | CASLTTRNEQFF | TGTGCCAGCCTAACCACGAGGAATGAGCAGTTCTTC
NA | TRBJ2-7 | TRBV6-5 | CASSYDREAWEQYF | TGTGCCAGCAGTTACGACAGGGAGGCGTGGGAGCAGTACTTC
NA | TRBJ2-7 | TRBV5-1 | CASSKDSTAHEQYF | TGCGCCAGCAGCAAGGACAGCACTGCCCACGAGCAGTACTTC
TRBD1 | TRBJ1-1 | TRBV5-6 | CASSKTGEFVEAFF | TGTGCCAGCAGCAAGACAGGGGAGTTCGTTGAAGCTTTCTTT
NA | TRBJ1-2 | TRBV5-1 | CASSPNRPSNYGYTF | TGCGCCAGCAGTCCGAACAGACCTTCTAACTATGGCTACACCTTC
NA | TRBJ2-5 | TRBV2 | CASTTRGGETQYF | TGTGCCAGCACCACAAGGGGTGGAGAGACCCAGTACTTC
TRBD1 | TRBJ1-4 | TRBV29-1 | CSARPGTGAEKLFF | TGCAGCGCTCGTCCCGGGACAGGTGCTGAAAAACTGTTTTTT
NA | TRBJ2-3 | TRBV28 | CASLDLGRTQYF | TGTGCCAGCTTAGACTTGGGGCGGACGCAGTATTTT
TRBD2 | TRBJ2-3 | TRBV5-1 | CASSWTSGGPNTQYF | TGCGCCAGCAGCTGGACTAGCGGGGGGCCAAATACGCAGTATTTT
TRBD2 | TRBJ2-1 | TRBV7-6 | CASSLDGGVYNEQFF | TGTGCCAGCAGCTTAGACGGGGGGGTTTACAATGAGCAGTTCTTC
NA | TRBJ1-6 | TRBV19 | CASSPVGGPLHF | TGTGCCAGTAGTCCTGTTGGCGGTCCCCTCCACTTT